Here is one TCR beta chain with its context. The sample comes from a study of blood T cell repertoires in COVID-19. The V gene's germline CDR1 is LNHDA and CDR2 SQIVND (reference sequence). The CDR3 runs to 12 residues. The germline V and J ends were trimmed by 5 bases and 5 bases, with 6 bases remaining between them. Libraries were prepared by immunoSEQ multiplex PCR; TCRdb keeps only in-frame clonotypes and omits some of them. The sample has some 250,000 clones, around 85% seen once. This clonotype was obtained from a woman in her twenties or thirties with COVID-19, enrolled during active disease. This chain links TRBV19 with TRBJ2-2; D perhaps matches TRBD2 (6 bases). Input material: peripheral blood. The CDR3 sequence: CASSRGTGELFF. Written as DNA, the CDR3 is TGTGCCAGTAGTCGGGGGACCGGGGAGCTGTTTTTT.